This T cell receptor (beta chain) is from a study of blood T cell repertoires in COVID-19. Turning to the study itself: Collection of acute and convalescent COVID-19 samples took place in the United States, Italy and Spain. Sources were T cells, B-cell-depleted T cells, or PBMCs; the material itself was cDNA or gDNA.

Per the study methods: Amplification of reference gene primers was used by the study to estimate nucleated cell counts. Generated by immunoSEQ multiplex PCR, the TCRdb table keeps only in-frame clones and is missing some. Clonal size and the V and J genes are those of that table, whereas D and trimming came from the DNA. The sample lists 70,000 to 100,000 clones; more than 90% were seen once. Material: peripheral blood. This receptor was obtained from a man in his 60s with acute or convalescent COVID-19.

CDR3 region: CASSQGAGRSYNEQFF. The CDR3 nucleotides are TGTGCCAGCAGTCAAGGGGCGGGAAGGTCCTACAATGAGCAGTTCTTC. This chain joins TRBV27 and TRBJ2-1; D may be TRBD2 (6 bases). Germline V gene lookup returns CDR1 MNHEY and CDR2 SMNVEV (reference sequence). The CDR3 is 16 amino acids. V was clipped by 5 bases and J by 1 base, with 15 bases between them.